The source of this TCR beta chain is a study of blood T cell repertoires in COVID-19. Study background: Collection of acute and convalescent COVID-19 samples took place in the United States, Italy and Spain. PBMCs, B-cell-depleted T cells, or T cells provided the cDNA or gDNA that made up the material.

In the original workflow: The authors estimated nucleated cell counts from reference gene primer amplification. Sequencing was performed with immunoSEQ multiplex PCR; in TCRdb, only in-frame clones are kept and a portion is missing. Clone size and V and J calls were adopted from that table, with D and trimming inferred from the DNA. The table shows just under 20,000 clones, with just over 90% occurring only once. There are 13 residues in the CDR3. Trimming pared 3 bases from V and 10 bases from J, leaving 15 bases between. Looked up from germline, CDR1 is SGHVS and CDR2 is FQNEAQ. This sequence originates from a woman aged 50 to 60 with active COVID-19. Sequenced material: peripheral blood. The rearrangement joins TRBV7-8 to TRBJ1-1, with D perhaps TRBD1 (5 bases). The DNA for the CDR3 is TGTGCCAGCAGCTTGGGAGGGCGGGGCGCAGCTTTCTTT. This gives the protein CASSLGGRGAAFF.